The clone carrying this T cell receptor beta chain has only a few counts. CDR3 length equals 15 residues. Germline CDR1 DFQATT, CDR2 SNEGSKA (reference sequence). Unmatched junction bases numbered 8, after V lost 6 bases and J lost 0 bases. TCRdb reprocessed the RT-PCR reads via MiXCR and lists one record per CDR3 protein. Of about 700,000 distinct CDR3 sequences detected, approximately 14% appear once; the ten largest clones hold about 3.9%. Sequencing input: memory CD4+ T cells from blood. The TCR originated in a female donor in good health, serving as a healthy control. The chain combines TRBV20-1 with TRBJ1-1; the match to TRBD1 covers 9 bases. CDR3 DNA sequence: TGCAGTGCCACCGGGACAGGGTATATGAACACTGAAGCTTTCTTT. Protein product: CSATGTGYMNTEAFF.